The 28 T cell receptor beta chains below all came from one sample that was sequenced in a study of CD8 T cells in ankylosing spondylitis. Each CDR3 protein is one row after TCRdb ran MiXCR on the 5' RACE reads. This sample has 160,000 or so distinct CDR3 sequences; approximately 9% occur once, and the top ten carry about 15%. Sequences were obtained from blood, either unsorted or a sorted T cell fraction (not recorded which). The source is a female donor with ankylosing spondylitis or in good health (not recorded which).

The CDR3 is CASSLGLLNTIYF. For the CDR3, the DNA is TGCGCCAGCAGCTTGGGACTATTAAACACCATATATTTT. The chain carries TRBV4-3 and TRBJ1-3; TRBD1 might be the D (5 bases). The V gene's germline CDR1 is LGHNA and CDR2 YSLEER. The CDR3 consists of 13 residues. Trimming pared 5 bases from V and 6 bases from J, leaving 11 bases between.

The V and J genes are TRBV5-4 and TRBJ2-2; D is perhaps TRBD1 or TRBD2 (6 bases each). The germline V and J ends were trimmed by 2 bases and 7 bases, with 15 bases remaining between them. The germline V gene encodes CDR1 SGHNT and CDR2 YYREEE (reference sequence). This CDR3 has 15 residues. In DNA, the CDR3 is TGTGCCAGCAGCTTAGGGCCGGGGGCGAACGGGGAGCTGTTTTTT. Residues: CASSLGPGANGELFF.

Many counts were recorded for this clonotype. V gene TRBV9 combines with J gene TRBJ2-1; possible D gene TRBD2, 7 bases. The CDR3 runs to 16 residues. The V and J ends lost 0 bases and 5 bases respectively, with 15 bases between them. Germline values: CDR1 SGDLS, CDR2 YYNGEE. CDR3 loop: CASSVGGGPPNNEQFF. For the CDR3, the DNA is TGTGCCAGCAGCGTAGGGGGGGGCCCCCCAAACAATGAGCAGTTCTTC.

The rearrangement links TRBV28 to TRBJ2-5; the D is unclear. Germline V gene lookup returns CDR1 MDHEN and CDR2 SYDVKM. The CDR3 consists of 14 residues. Trimming left V 0 bases short and J 4 bases short, with 9 bases between. CDR3 DNA sequence: TGTGCCAGCAGTTTATGGGGCAACCTAGAGACCCAGTACTTC. Translated, it gives CASSLWGNLETQYF.

This clonotype has just a few counts. The chain recombines TRBV5-1 with TRBJ2-7, with D possibly matching TRBD1 (5 bases). Between the trimmed V and J ends, which lost 1 base and 5 bases, there was a span of 10 bases. Germline V lookup: CDR1 SGHRS, CDR2 YFSETQ. The CDR3 has 13 residues. The CDR3 is CASSLPGSHEQYF. The CDR3 bases are TGCGCCAGCAGCTTGCCAGGGTCGCACGAGCAGTACTTC.

V usage is TRBV12-3 or TRBV12-4 and J usage is TRBJ1-1; D gene unclear. Trimming removed 3 bases at V and 6 bases at J, with 5 bases between. The CDR3 extends over 11 amino acids. This CDR3 reads CASSFEPEAFF. In DNA form, the CDR3 reads TGTGCCAGCAGTTTCGAGCCTGAAGCTTTCTTT.

This clonotype was seen ten or more times. The chain joins TRBV11-1 to TRBJ2-3, with TRBD1 matching over 8 bases. V dropped 4 bases and J dropped 5; count of bases not matched to a gene: 20. Per the germline V gene, CDR1 is SGHAT and CDR2 is FQDESV (reference sequence). The CDR3 is made up of 19 amino acids. Written as DNA, the CDR3 is TGTGCCAGCAGCTCAAACAGGGGGATAGCACAGAGGACGGGAGATACGCAGTATTTT. It specifies CASSSNRGIAQRTGDTQYF.

This clonotype was observed a few times. The V call is TRBV28, the J call TRBJ2-7; D gene unclear. The V end lost 6 bases, the J end lost 2 bases, and 8 bases lay between the germline ends. The CDR3 consists of 12 residues. Germline lookup yields CDR1 MDHEN and CDR2 SYDVKM. The CDR3 DNA reads as TGTGCCAGCAGCCCGAAAGCCTACGAGCAGTACTTC. Translating it yields CASSPKAYEQYF. The whole variable domain, filled in from reference TRBV28 and TRBJ2-7, reads DVKVTQSSRYLVKRTGEKVFLECVQDMDHENMFWYRQDPGLGLRLIYFSYDVKMKEKGDIPEGYSVSREKKERFSLILESASTNQTSMYLCASSPKAYEQYFGPGTRLTVT.

This sequence joins TRBV4-3 and TRBJ2-6, with D possibly TRBD1 on 6 matching bases. The germline V gene encodes CDR1 LGHNA and CDR2 YSLEER. Trimming removed 0 bases at V and 2 bases at J, with 8 bases between. The CDR3 has 16 amino acids. DNA for the CDR3: TGCGCCAGCAGCCAAGATCGACAGGCTGGGGCCAACGTCCTGACTTTC. It codes for CASSQDRQAGANVLTF.

In its sample, this clonotype was seen a few times. J is TRBJ2-2 and V is TRBV19; 9 bases match TRBD2. Germline values: CDR1 LNHDA, CDR2 SQIVND (reference sequence). The CDR3 is 18 amino acids. V lost 4 bases to trimming and J lost 6 bases; unmatched junction nucleotides: 15. CDR3 sequence: CASSNPLVAGGPPGELFF. The CDR3 DNA sequence: TGTGCCAGTAGTAACCCCTTGGTGGCGGGAGGGCCTCCCGGGGAGCTGTTTTTT.

This clonotype was counted ten times or more. The chain couples TRBV5-1 to TRBJ2-3; 8 nucleotides line up with TRBD2. Germline CDR1 reads SGHRS; CDR2 reads YFSETQ. The V gene end was trimmed by 6 bases and the J gene end by 2 bases; junction bases not matched to a gene: 5. The CDR3 spans 14 residues. The CDR3 sequence is CASKSGSPTDTQYF. The CDR3 DNA follows: TGCGCCAGCAAGAGCGGGAGCCCCACAGATACGCAGTATTTT.

About this clonotype: No conserved phenylalanine or tryptophan ends this CDR3, so it is likely a read error. This chain uses TRBV19 with TRBJ1-5, with a tentative D call TRBD1 (5 bases). The CDR3 covers 15 residues. The germline V gene encodes CDR1 LNHDA and CDR2 SQIVND (reference sequence). V lost 5 bases and J lost 3, with 14 bases in between. CDR3 amino acids: CASSPRDGFNQPQHI. The CDR3 bases are TGTGCCAGTAGTCCTCGGGACGGCTTCAATCAGCCCCAGCATATT.

The chain joins TRBV27 to TRBJ2-1, with 11 positions matching TRBD2. The junction had 5 bases not matched to a gene; V was cut back by 4 bases and J by 0 bases. This CDR3 spans 17 amino acids. CDR1 MNHEY and CDR2 SMNVEV come from the germline V gene (reference sequence). CDR3 protein: CASSSLAGGSSYNEQFF. The DNA for the CDR3 is TGTGCCAGCAGTTCCCTAGCGGGAGGAAGCTCCTACAATGAGCAGTTCTTC.

In its sample, this clonotype was seen many times. V is TRBV5-1 and J is TRBJ2-7; unclear D gene. CDR3 length: 12 residues. Trimming removed 0 bases at V and 3 bases at J, with 4 bases between. Germline loops: CDR1 SGHRS, CDR2 YFSETQ. The CDR3 sequence: CASSLDFYEQYF. CDR3 nucleotide sequence: TGCGCCAGCAGCTTGGATTTCTACGAGCAGTACTTC.

This rearrangement joins TRBV20-1 to TRBJ1-4, with D perhaps matching TRBD1 (5 bases). This CDR3 is built from 14 residues. Per germline, CDR1 DFQATT and CDR2 SNEGSKA (reference sequence). The V gene lost 3 bases and the J gene lost 8 bases, with 16 bases spanning the gap. CDR3 region: CSASARDLKEKLFF. The CDR3 DNA is TGCAGTGCTAGCGCCCGGGACTTAAAAGAAAAACTGTTTTTT.

This chain joins TRBV30 and TRBJ2-1; no clear D gene. CDR3 length equals 12 residues. V lost 8 bases to trimming and J lost 7 bases, with 15 bases between them. The germline V gene has CDR1 GTSNPN and CDR2 SVGIG (reference sequence). In nucleotides, the CDR3 is TGTGCCGGCGACATTGCCTTGAATGAGCAGTTCTTC. Its protein is CAGDIALNEQFF.

This clonotype was recorded many times. The chain recombines TRBV20-1 with TRBJ2-7, with D perhaps matching TRBD1 (5 bases). The V end lost 3 bases, the J end lost 0 bases, and 6 bases lay between the germline ends. CDR3 length: 12 residues. In germline, CDR1 is DFQATT, CDR2 SNEGSKA (reference sequence). CDR3 protein: CSASTGSYEQYF. The CDR3 nucleotides are TGCAGTGCTAGCACAGGCTCCTACGAGCAGTACTTC.

The V call is TRBV27, the J call TRBJ2-1, with D possibly matching TRBD2 (6 bases). Germline V gene data show CDR1 as MNHEY and CDR2 as SMNVEV (reference sequence). The CDR3 consists of 15 residues. Trimming removed 8 bases at V and 5 bases at J, with 19 bases between. Here the CDR3 DNA reads TGTGCCAGCTGTTCTAGCGCGGGGCCCCACAATGAGCAGTTCTTC. As protein: CASCSSAGPHNEQFF.

V and J are TRBV9 and TRBJ2-3; D might be TRBD1 or TRBD2, each matching 6 bases. V was trimmed by 0 bases and J by 2 bases, leaving 10 bases between them. Germline lookup yields CDR1 SGDLS and CDR2 YYNGEE. This CDR3 has 15 amino acids. CDR3 residues: CASSVAGGHTDTQYF. Written as DNA, the CDR3 is TGTGCCAGCAGCGTAGCCGGGGGACACACAGATACGCAGTATTTT.

This sequence joins TRBV6-5 and TRBJ2-1; 9 nucleotides agree with TRBD2. This CDR3 region has 16 residues. V was pared by 0 bases and J by 8 bases, with 8 bases of the junction left unmatched. CDR1 is MNHEY, CDR2 SVGAGI, per germline. CDR3 loop: CASSYSPAGGLDEQFF. CDR3 nucleotides: TGTGCCAGCAGTTACTCCCCCGCGGGAGGGCTTGATGAGCAGTTCTTC.

The V gene is TRBV3-1, the J gene TRBJ2-2, with D hard to call. Trimming removed 7 bases from V and 7 bases from J, with 13 bases in between. Germline V lookup: CDR1 LGHDT, CDR2 YNNKEL (reference sequence). The CDR3 is 13 amino acids. This CDR3 reads CASTSDADGELFF. For the CDR3, the DNA is TGTGCCAGCACCAGTGACGCGGACGGGGAGCTGTTTTTT.

This clonotype turned up a few times. The J gene is TRBJ2-7, the V gene TRBV10-3; weak D call: TRBD2 (7 bases). Looked up from germline, CDR1 is ENHRY and CDR2 is SYGVKD. V lost 6 bases and J lost 4, with 16 bases in between. The CDR3 has 14 amino acids. The CDR3 nucleotides read TGTGCCATCAGCCCACGGGGGGCCCTTTACGAGCAGTACTTC. It codes for CAISPRGALYEQYF.

V is TRBV9 and J is TRBJ2-3; no reliable D call. The CDR3 has 13 residues. CDR1 SGDLS and CDR2 YYNGEE come from the germline V gene. V lost 4 bases to trimming and J lost 2 bases, with 8 bases between them. The CDR3 loop reads CASSLADTDTQYF. CDR3 in DNA: TGTGCCAGCAGCTTAGCCGACACAGATACGCAGTATTTT.

This clonotype showed up just a few times. This rearrangement joins TRBV6-5 to TRBJ1-5; D possibly corresponds to TRBD1 (6 bases). V lost 2 bases to trimming and J lost 5 bases, with 13 bases between them. The germline CDR1 and CDR2 sequences are MNHEY and SVGAGI. This CDR3 comprises 15 residues. As DNA, the CDR3 is TGTGCCAGCAGTTACATTAGGGGGATTGATCAGCCCCAGCATTTT. Translation: CASSYIRGIDQPQHF.

The chain combines TRBV9 with TRBJ2-1; TRBD2 matches at 7 bases. From germline, CDR1 is SGDLS and CDR2 YYNGEE. The CDR3 is 17 amino acids. Losses at the gene ends were 0 bases for V and 0 bases for J; bases not matched to a gene: 6. The CDR3 region is CASSVGLGGSSYNEQFF. In DNA form, the CDR3 reads TGTGCCAGCAGCGTAGGGCTGGGGGGGAGCTCCTACAATGAGCAGTTCTTC.

This clonotype was detected only a few times. The chain joins TRBV20-1 to TRBJ2-2, with D unresolved. V was pared by 3 bases and J by 4 bases, with 12 bases between. The CDR3 loop spans 14 amino acids. Germline V lookup: CDR1 DFQATT, CDR2 SNEGSKA (reference sequence). The CDR3 DNA follows: TGCAGTGCTAGTGTCCAGGCCCTCACCGGGGAGCTGTTTTTT. This codes for CSASVQALTGELFF.

V is TRBV12-3 or TRBV12-4 and J is TRBJ2-3; no clear D. This CDR3 is 14 amino acids long. V was shortened by 3 bases and J by 4 bases, with 11 bases between the two germline ends. CDR3: CASSLRSDADTQYF. The DNA of the CDR3 is TGTGCCAGCAGTTTGAGGTCGGACGCAGATACGCAGTATTTT.

This clonotype was observed at least ten times. V is TRBV29-1 and J is TRBJ2-1; D is ambiguous. The CDR3 loop spans 12 amino acids. CDR1 is SQVTM and CDR2 is ANQGSEA in the germline V gene. V was trimmed by 0 bases and J by 4 bases, leaving 4 bases between them. CDR3 sequence reads: CSVEDRYNEQFF. The CDR3 DNA reads as TGCAGCGTTGAAGATCGTTACAATGAGCAGTTCTTC.